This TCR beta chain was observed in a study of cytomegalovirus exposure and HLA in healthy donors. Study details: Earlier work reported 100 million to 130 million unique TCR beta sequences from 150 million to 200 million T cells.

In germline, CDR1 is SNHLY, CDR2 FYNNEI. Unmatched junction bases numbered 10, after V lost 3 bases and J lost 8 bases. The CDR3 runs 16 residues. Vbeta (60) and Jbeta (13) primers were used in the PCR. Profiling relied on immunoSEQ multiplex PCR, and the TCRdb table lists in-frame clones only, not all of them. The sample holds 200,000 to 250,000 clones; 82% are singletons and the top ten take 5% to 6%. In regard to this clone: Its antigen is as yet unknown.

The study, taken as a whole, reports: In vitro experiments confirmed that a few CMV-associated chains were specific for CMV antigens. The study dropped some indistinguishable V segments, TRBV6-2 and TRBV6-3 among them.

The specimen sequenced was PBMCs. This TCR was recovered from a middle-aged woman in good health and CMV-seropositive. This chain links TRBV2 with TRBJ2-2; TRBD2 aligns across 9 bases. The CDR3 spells CASSDQLRLAGGELFF. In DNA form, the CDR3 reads TGTGCCAGCAGTGATCAGCTCCGGCTAGCGGGGGGGGAGCTGTTTTTT.